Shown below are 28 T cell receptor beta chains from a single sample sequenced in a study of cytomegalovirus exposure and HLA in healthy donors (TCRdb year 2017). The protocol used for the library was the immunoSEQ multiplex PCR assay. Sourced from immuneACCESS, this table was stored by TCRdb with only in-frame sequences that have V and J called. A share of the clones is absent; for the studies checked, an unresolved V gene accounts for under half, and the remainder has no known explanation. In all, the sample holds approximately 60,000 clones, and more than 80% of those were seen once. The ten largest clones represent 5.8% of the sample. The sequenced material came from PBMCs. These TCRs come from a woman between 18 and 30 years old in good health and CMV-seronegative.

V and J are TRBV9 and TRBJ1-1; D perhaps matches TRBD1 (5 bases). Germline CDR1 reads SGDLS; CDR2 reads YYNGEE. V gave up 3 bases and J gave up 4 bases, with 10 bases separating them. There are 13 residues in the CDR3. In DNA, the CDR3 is TGTGCCAGCAGCGACAGGCTAGGCACTGAAGCTTTCTTT. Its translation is CASSDRLGTEAFF.

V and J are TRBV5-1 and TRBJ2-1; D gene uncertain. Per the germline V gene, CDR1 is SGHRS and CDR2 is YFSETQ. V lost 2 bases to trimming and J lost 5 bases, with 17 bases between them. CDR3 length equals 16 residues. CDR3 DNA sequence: TGCGCCAGCAGCTTTTTGGCCGGCGGCACTAACAATGAGCAGTTCTTC. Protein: CASSFLAGGTNNEQFF.

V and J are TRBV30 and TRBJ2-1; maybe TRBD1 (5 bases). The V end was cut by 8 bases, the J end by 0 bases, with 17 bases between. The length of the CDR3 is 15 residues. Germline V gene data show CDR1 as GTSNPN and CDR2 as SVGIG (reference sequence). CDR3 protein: CAGALGSSSYNEQFF. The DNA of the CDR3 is TGTGCCGGGGCCTTGGGCTCTAGCTCCTACAATGAGCAGTTCTTC.

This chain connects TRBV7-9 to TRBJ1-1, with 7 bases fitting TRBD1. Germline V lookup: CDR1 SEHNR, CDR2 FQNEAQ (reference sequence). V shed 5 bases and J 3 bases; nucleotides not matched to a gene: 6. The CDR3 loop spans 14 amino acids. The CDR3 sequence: CASSPDQGDTEAFF. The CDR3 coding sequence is TGTGCCAGCAGCCCCGACCAGGGGGACACTGAAGCTTTCTTT.

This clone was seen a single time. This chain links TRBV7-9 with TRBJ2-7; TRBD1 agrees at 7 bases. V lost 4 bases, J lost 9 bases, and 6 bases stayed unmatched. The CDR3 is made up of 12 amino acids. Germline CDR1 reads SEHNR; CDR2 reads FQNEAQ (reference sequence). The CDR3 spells CASSSRGPGQYF. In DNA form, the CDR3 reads TGTGCCAGCAGCTCGAGGGGGCCGGGGCAGTACTTC. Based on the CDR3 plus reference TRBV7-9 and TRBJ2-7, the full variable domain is DTGVSQNPRHKITKRGQNVTFRCDPISEHNRLYWYRQTLGQGPEFLTYFQNEAQLEKSRLLSDRFSAERPKGSFSTLEIQRTEQGDSAMYLCASSSRGPGQYFGPGTRLTVT.

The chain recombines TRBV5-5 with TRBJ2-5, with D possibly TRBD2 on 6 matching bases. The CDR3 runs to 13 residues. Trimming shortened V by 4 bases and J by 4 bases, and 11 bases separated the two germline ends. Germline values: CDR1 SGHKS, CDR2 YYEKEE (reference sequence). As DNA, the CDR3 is TGTGCCAGCAGCCGCGGGGTGCGAGAGACCCAGTACTTC. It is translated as CASSRGVRETQYF.

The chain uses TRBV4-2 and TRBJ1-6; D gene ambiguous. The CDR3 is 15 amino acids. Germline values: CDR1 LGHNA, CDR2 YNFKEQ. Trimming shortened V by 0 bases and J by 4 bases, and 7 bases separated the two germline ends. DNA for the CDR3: TGTGCCAGCAGCCAAGAGGAGGGTTATAATTCACCCCTCCACTTT. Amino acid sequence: CASSQEEGYNSPLHF.

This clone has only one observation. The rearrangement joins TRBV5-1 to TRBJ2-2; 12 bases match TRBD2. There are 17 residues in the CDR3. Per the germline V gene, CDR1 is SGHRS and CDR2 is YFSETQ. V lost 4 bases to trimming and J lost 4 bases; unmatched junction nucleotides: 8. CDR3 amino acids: CASSLRLAGVGTGELFF. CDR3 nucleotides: TGCGCCAGCAGCCTAAGACTAGCGGGAGTGGGCACCGGGGAGCTGTTTTTT.

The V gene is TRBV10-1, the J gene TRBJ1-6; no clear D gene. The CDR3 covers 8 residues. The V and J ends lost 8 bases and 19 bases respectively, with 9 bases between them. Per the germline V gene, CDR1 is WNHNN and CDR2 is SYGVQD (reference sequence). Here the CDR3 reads CASAHRHF. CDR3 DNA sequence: TGCGCCAGCGCCCACCGGCACTTT.

The DNA of the CDR3 is TGTGCCAGTAGTGAGACAGGGTCGGGGAAAGGCCAGCCCCAGCATTTT. This encodes CASSETGSGKGQPQHF. The J gene is TRBJ1-5, the V gene TRBV19; 7 bases line up with TRBD1. The CDR3 runs to 16 residues. Germline trimming cut 5 bases from V and 7 bases from J; bases unmatched to any gene: 14. Looked up from germline, CDR1 is LNHDA and CDR2 is SQIVND (reference sequence).

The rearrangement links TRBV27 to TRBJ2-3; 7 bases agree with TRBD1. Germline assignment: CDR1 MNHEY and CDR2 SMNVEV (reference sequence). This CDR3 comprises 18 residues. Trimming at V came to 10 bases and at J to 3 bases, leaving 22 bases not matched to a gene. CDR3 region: CATKPGQFLVIGTDTQYF. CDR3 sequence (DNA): TGTGCCACCAAGCCGGGACAGTTTTTGGTAATAGGGACAGATACGCAGTATTTT.

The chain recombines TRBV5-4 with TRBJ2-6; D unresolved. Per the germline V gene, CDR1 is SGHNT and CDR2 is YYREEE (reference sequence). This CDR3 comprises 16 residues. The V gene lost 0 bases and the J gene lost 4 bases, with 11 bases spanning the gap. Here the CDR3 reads CASSLVASPGANVLTF. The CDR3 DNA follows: TGTGCCAGCAGCTTGGTAGCCTCCCCCGGGGCCAACGTCCTGACTTTC.

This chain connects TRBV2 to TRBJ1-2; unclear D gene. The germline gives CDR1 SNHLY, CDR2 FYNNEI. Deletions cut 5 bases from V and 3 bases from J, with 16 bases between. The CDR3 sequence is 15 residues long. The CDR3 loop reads CASSPGSTADYGYTF. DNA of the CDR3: TGTGCCAGCAGTCCCGGATCGACTGCAGACTATGGCTACACCTTC.

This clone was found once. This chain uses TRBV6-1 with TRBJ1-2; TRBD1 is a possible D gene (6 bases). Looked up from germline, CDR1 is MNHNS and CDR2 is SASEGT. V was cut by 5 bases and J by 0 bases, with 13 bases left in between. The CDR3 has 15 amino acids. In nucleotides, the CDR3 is TGTGCCAGCAGTAAGGGGGGGCCAGCTAACTATGGCTACACCTTC. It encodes CASSKGGPANYGYTF.

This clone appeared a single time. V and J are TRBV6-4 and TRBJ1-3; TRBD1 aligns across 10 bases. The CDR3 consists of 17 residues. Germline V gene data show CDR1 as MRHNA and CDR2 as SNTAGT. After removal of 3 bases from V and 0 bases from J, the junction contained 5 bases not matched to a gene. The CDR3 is CASSETGGRISGNTIYF. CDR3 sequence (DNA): TGTGCCAGCAGTGAGACAGGGGGCCGTATCTCTGGAAACACCATATATTTT.

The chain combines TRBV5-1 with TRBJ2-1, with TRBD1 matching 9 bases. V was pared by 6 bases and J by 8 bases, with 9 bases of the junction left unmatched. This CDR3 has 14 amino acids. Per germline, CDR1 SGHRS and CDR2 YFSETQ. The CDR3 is CASNSGTGFDEQFF. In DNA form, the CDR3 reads TGCGCCAGCAACTCCGGGACAGGGTTTGATGAGCAGTTCTTC.

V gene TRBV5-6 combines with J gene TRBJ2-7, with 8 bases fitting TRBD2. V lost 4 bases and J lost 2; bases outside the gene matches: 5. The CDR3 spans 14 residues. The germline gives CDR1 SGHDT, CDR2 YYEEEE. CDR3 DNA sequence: TGTGCCAGCAGCCCCGGGACTAGTACCTACGAGCAGTACTTC. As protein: CASSPGTSTYEQYF.

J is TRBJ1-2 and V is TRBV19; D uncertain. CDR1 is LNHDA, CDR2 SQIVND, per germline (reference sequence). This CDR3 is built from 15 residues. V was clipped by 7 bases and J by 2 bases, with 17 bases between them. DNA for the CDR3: TGTGCCAGTACCCTCTCACCCGCAACAAACTATGGCTACACCTTC. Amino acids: CASTLSPATNYGYTF.

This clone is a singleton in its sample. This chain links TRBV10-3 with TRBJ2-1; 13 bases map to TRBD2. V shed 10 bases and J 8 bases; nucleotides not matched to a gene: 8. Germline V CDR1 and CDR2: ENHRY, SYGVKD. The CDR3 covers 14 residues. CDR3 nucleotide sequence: TGTGCCACCGAACAGACTAGCGGGGGGTATGAGCAGTTCTTC. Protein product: CATEQTSGGYEQFF.

CDR3 sequence: CASSLDRDRFHTSTDTQYF. As DNA, the CDR3 is TGTGCCAGCAGCTTAGACCGGGACAGGTTTCATACTAGCACAGATACGCAGTATTTT. V is TRBV11-3 and J is TRBJ2-3, with TRBD1 matching over 8 bases. Germline loops: CDR1 SGHNT, CDR2 YENEEA. Trimming cost V 0 bases and J 0 bases; bases outside gene matches: 11. This CDR3 is 19 amino acids long.

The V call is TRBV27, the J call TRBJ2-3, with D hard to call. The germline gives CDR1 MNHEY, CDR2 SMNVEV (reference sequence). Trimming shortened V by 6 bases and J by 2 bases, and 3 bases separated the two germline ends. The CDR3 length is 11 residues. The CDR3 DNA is TGTGCCAGCAGGGCCACAGATACGCAGTATTTT. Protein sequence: CASRATDTQYF.

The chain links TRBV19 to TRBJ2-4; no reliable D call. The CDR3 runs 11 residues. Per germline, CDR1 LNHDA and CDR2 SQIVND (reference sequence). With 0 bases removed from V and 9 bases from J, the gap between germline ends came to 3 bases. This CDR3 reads CASSIDRIQYF. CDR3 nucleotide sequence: TGTGCCAGTAGTATAGATCGCATTCAGTACTTC.

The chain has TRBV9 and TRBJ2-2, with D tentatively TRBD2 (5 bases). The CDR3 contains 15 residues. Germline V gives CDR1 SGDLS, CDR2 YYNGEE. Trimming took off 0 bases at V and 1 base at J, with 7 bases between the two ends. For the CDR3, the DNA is TGTGCCAGCAGCGTAGGGACTGTGAACACCGGGGAGCTGTTTTTT. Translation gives CASSVGTVNTGELFF.

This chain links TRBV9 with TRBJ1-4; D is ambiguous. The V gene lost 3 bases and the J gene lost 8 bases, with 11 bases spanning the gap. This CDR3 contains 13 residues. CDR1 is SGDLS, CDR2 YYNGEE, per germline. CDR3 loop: CASSGRGREKLFF. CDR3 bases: TGTGCCAGCAGCGGCCGCGGGAGGGAAAAACTGTTTTTT.

CDR3 in DNA: TGTGCCAGCAGCTTGTCCGGGACTAGCACAGATACGCAGTATTTT. Residues: CASSLSGTSTDTQYF. J is TRBJ2-3 and V is TRBV7-2; possibly TRBD2 for D (6 bases). V gave up 3 bases and J gave up 0 bases, with 10 bases separating them. Germline V CDR1 and CDR2: SGHTA, FQGNSA. This CDR3 contains 15 residues.

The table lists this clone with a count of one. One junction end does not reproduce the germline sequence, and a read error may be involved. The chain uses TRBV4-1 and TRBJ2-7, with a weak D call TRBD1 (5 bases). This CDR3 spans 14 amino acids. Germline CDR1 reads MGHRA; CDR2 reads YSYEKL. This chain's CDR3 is CASSQDLGPYGQYF. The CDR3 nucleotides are TGCGCCAGCAGCCAAGATCTGGGGCCATACGGGCAGTACTTC.

CDR3 DNA: TGTGCCAGCTCACCAGAGGGTAATGAGCAGTTCTTC. This sequence encodes CASSPEGNEQFF. The gene calls are TRBV18 and TRBJ2-1; perhaps TRBD2 as D (5 bases). The CDR3 is made up of 12 amino acids. Germline lookup yields CDR1 KGHSH and CDR2 LQKENI. The V gene lost 2 bases and the J gene lost 7 bases, with 6 bases spanning the gap. Combining the CDR3 with reference TRBV18 and TRBJ2-1 gives the whole variable domain NAGVMQNPRHLVRRRGQEARLRCSPMKGHSHVYWYRQLPEEGLKFMVYLQKENIIDESGMPKERFSAEFPKEGPSILRIQQVVRGDSAAYFCASSPEGNEQFFGPGTRLTVL.

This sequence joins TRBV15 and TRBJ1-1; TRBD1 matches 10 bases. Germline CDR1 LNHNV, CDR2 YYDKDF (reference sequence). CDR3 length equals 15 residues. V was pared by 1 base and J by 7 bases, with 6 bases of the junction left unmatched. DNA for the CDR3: TGTGCCACCAGCAGAGCTAGGACAGGGGGATATGAAGCTTTCTTT. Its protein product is CATSRARTGGYEAFF.